This is a list of T cell receptor beta chains from one sample in a study of blood T cell repertoires in COVID-19. Some clones are missing from TCRdb's copy, which holds only in-frame ones; the method was immunoSEQ multiplex PCR. The sample includes approximately 110,000 clones, around 90% of them seen just once. Input material: peripheral blood. These TCRs come from a human donor in a cohort sampled during active COVID-19. Each CDR3 is given with its conserved first and last residue. D genes are given only for firm matches. Only part of the rows carry a size: once, few, many, or a class if the clone is expanded.

v_call	clone_size	d_call	cdr3_length	j_call	cdr3_nt	cdr3_aa
TRBV19	few	-	16	TRBJ1-5	TGTGCCAGTAGTATGGCCCGCCAGGGGTGGAATCAGCCCCAGCATTTT	CASSMARQGWNQPQHF
TRBV24-1	-	-	14	TRBJ1-5	TGTGCCACCAGTGACCCCATTAGCAATCAGCCCCAGCATTTT	CATSDPISNQPQHF
TRBV18	-	TRBD1	17	TRBJ2-6	TGTGCCAGCTCACCCAGACAGGGGGAGGCTGGGGCCAACGTCCTGACTTTC	CASSPRQGEAGANVLTF
TRBV19	-	TRBD1	16	TRBJ2-1	TGTGCCAGTAGTATCCCCCGGGACAGGTGGAACAATGAGCAGTTCTTC	CASSIPRDRWNNEQFF
TRBV28	-	TRBD1	17	TRBJ1-1	TGTGCCAGCAGTAGGCCGACAGGGAGGTCGGTGAACACTGAAGCTTTCTTT	CASSRPTGRSVNTEAFF
TRBV11-3	-	TRBD1	15	TRBJ1-1	TGTGCCAGCAGCCCACATAAAACAGGGGGCGGGCAAGCTTTCTTT	CASSPHKTGGGQAFF
TRBV28	-	-	15	TRBJ1-5	TGTGCCAGCAGTTTAGAAGCTCGCGGTAATCAGCCCCAGCATTTT	CASSLEARGNQPQHF
TRBV5-6	-	-	15	TRBJ1-4	TGTGCCAGCGCCAAAGAGCTCGGCGGGGTTGAAAAACTGTTTTTT	CASAKELGGVEKLFF
TRBV6-1	-	TRBD1	15	TRBJ2-5	TGTGCCAGCAGTCCGCGGGACAGGGGGCAAGAGACCCAGTACTTC	CASSPRDRGQETQYF
TRBV10-3	-	TRBD1	16	TRBJ1-1	TGTGCCATCAGCCCCGGGACAGGGAGAGGAGACACTGAAGCTTTCTTT	CAISPGTGRGDTEAFF
TRBV12-3/TRBV12-4	-	-	13	TRBJ2-1	TGTGCCAGCGGGGAGGGGGGGCCGTATGAGCAGTTCTTC	CASGEGGPYEQFF
TRBV5-6	-	TRBD1	17	TRBJ1-4	TGTGCCAGCAGCTTGATACGACAGGGGTCAACTAATGAAAAACTGTTTTTT	CASSLIRQGSTNEKLFF
TRBV7-2	-	TRBD2	15	TRBJ2-7	TGTGCCAGCAGCTTGACTAGCGGGTGGGGCTACGAGCAGTACTTC	CASSLTSGWGYEQYF
TRBV7-3	-	TRBD2	17	TRBJ2-1	TGTGCCAGCAGCCATACACTACTAGCGGGGGAAACCAATGAGCAGTTCTTC	CASSHTLLAGETNEQFF
TRBV19	-	-	15	TRBJ2-3	TGTGCCACCACCTGGGGGCAGATGAGCACAGATACGCAGTATTTT	CATTWGQMSTDTQYF
TRBV5-1	-	-	14	TRBJ1-1	TGCGCCAGCAGCTTGCTGGGCCAGAACACTGAAGCTTTCTTT	CASSLLGQNTEAFF
TRBV19	few	TRBD1	17	TRBJ1-6	TGTGCCAGTAGTATCGGACAGGGTAGCTCCTATAATTCACCCCTCCACTTT	CASSIGQGSSYNSPLHF
TRBV2	-	-	15	TRBJ1-4	TGTGCCAGCCACAGGATTCTGAATTCTAATGAAAAACTGTTTTTT	CASHRILNSNEKLFF
TRBV5-4	-	-	14	TRBJ1-4	TGTGCCAGCAGCTTGGATACTTTTAATGAAAAACTGTTTTTT	CASSLDTFNEKLFF
TRBV7-3	-	TRBD2	16	TRBJ2-3	TGTGCCAGCAGCTTAAAGGCGGGAGGGCCTTTTGATACGCAGTATTTT	CASSLKAGGPFDTQYF
TRBV12-3/TRBV12-4	-	-	13	TRBJ1-2	TGTGCCAGCAGTTTTATGTCGGGAGGCGGCTACACCTTC	CASSFMSGGGYTF
TRBV27	few	-	12	TRBJ1-2	TGTGCCAGCAGTTTAGGGGGGAATGGCTACACCTTC	CASSLGGNGYTF
TRBV7-2	-	TRBD1	14	TRBJ2-2	TGTGCCAGCAGACAGGGGGCTTACACCGGGGAGCTGTTTTTT	CASRQGAYTGELFF
TRBV19	-	TRBD1	15	TRBJ1-4	TGTGCCAGGCCTCGACAGGGAACAACTAATGAAAAACTGTTTTTT	CARPRQGTTNEKLFF
TRBV7-9	-	TRBD2	15	TRBJ2-5	TGTGCCAGCAGCTCCCTGGGAGGGGTACAAGAGACCCAGTACTTC	CASSSLGGVQETQYF
TRBV5-6	-	TRBD2	16	TRBJ2-1	TGTGCCAGCAGCTACCCGGGACTAGCGGTTTACAATGAGCAGTTCTTC	CASSYPGLAVYNEQFF
TRBV7-3	once	TRBD2	14	TRBJ2-7	TGTGCCAGCAGGCCGGGACTACACTCCTACGAGCAGTACTTC	CASRPGLHSYEQYF
TRBV6-1	-	-	13	TRBJ2-5	TGTGCCAGCAGACCGACAGGTCCTGAGACCCAGTACTTC	CASRPTGPETQYF
TRBV5-1	-	-	15	TRBJ1-1	TGCGCCAGCAGAGGTCGGACAGAACCGAACACTGAAGCTTTCTTT	CASRGRTEPNTEAFF
TRBV5-1	-	TRBD2	16	TRBJ2-1	TGCGCCAGCAGCTTCGGGCTAGCGGGCTATTACAATGAGCAGTTCTTC	CASSFGLAGYYNEQFF
TRBV7-8	-	TRBD1	17	TRBJ2-2	TGTGCCAGCAGCCTATTTAGACAGGGGCTGAACACCGGGGAGCTGTTTTTT	CASSLFRQGLNTGELFF
TRBV6-2/TRBV6-3	-	TRBD1	13	TRBJ1-1	TGTGCCAGCAGTCTACAGGGGGACACTGAAGCTTTCTTT	CASSLQGDTEAFF
TRBV5-5	-	-	15	TRBJ2-2	TGTGCCAGCAGCTTGGTCAACACGAACACCGGGGAGCTGTTTTTT	CASSLVNTNTGELFF
TRBV9	-	TRBD2	18	TRBJ2-2	TGTGCCAGCAGCGTAGGGATTAGCCCTAGCGGAGCGACCGGGGAGCTGTTTTTT	CASSVGISPSGATGELFF
TRBV6-2/TRBV6-3	once	-	13	TRBJ2-7	TGTGCCAGCAGCCCCGGCGGCCGGCCAGGGATGTACTTC	CASSPGGRPGMYF
TRBV15	-	-	15	TRBJ2-5	TGTGCCACCCAAAAGGGGCACCAGTACCAAGAGACCCAGTACTTC	CATQKGHQYQETQYF
TRBV5-1	-	-	15	TRBJ1-1	TGCGCCAGCAGGGGGTGGGGCGGTATGAACACTGAAGCTTTCTTT	CASRGWGGMNTEAFF
TRBV4-2	once	TRBD2	19	TRBJ2-2	TGTGCCAGCAGCCTAAAAGTGATAACTAGCGGGGGGGCGGTCGGGGAGCTGTTTTTT	CASSLKVITSGGAVGELFF
TRBV6-7	-	TRBD2	15	TRBJ2-3	TGTGCCAGCAGTTACTCGAGCGGGAGGCCAGATACGCAGTATTTT	CASSYSSGRPDTQYF
TRBV7-2	-	TRBD1	14	TRBJ1-6	TGTGCCAGCAGCGGGGGACAGCCTAATTCACCCCTCCACTTT	CASSGGQPNSPLHF
TRBV12-3/TRBV12-4	-	-	13	TRBJ2-3	TGTGCCAGCTCGGGACAACTCACAGATACGCAGTATTTT	CASSGQLTDTQYF
TRBV7-9	-	TRBD1	13	TRBJ2-7	TGTGCCAGCAGCCCGGGACAGACCTACGAGCAGTACTTC	CASSPGQTYEQYF
TRBV28	-	-	12	TRBJ2-1	TGTGCCAGCAGTTTATCTCAAAGAGCCCAGTTCTTC	CASSLSQRAQFF
TRBV6-1	-	-	15	TRBJ2-7	TGTGCCAGCAGTGAAAGCAGGGCCCGCTCCTACGAGCAGTACTTC	CASSESRARSYEQYF
TRBV28	-	TRBD1	16	TRBJ1-6	TGTGCCAGCAGTGGACCGGGACAGGGGGCGCGGTCACCCCTCCACTTT	CASSGPGQGARSPLHF
TRBV5-6	-	-	13	TRBJ2-7	TGTGCCAGCAGCTTGGGGACAGCGAACGAGCAGTACTTC	CASSLGTANEQYF
TRBV7-2	-	-	15	TRBJ2-2	TGTGCCAGCACTAACGGGGCGGGGAGGACCGGGGAGCTGTTTTTT	CASTNGAGRTGELFF
TRBV7-9	-	TRBD2	17	TRBJ2-1	TGTGCCAGCAGCTTAGGAGGGCTAGCGGGGATTGGGGTTGAGCAGTTCTTC	CASSLGGLAGIGVEQFF
TRBV5-1	-	TRBD1	15	TRBJ2-5	TGCGCCAGCAGCGGCAGGGGGACGCCGACAGAGACCCAGTACTTC	CASSGRGTPTETQYF
TRBV20-1	-	-	14	TRBJ1-5	TGCAGTGCTAGTCTGGGGGCGAACAATCAGCCCCAGCATTTT	CSASLGANNQPQHF
TRBV6-5	-	-	12	TRBJ2-5	TGTGCCAGCAGGCCCCTCTCCGGGGCCCAGTACTTC	CASRPLSGAQYF
TRBV6-5	-	TRBD1	15	TRBJ2-3	TGTGCCAGCAGCCGGACAGGTTTCATCACAGATACGCAGTATTTT	CASSRTGFITDTQYF
TRBV28	-	-	15	TRBJ1-2	TGTGCCAGCAGTTTAGGGTTTAGATCCCCTGGACAGCGGACCTTC	CASSLGFRSPGQRTF
TRBV7-2	-	-	13	TRBJ1-5	TGTGCCAGCAGCTTAAATGCCAGGAAGCCCCAGCATTTT	CASSLNARKPQHF